Sequencing of this TCR beta chain was carried out in a study of CD8 T cells in ankylosing spondylitis. Study-level points and caveats: Reports of some motif variants in reactive arthritis synovial fluid and blood predate this one. Within ankylosing spondylitis blood, a TCR beta motif made up of under 10 highly homologous variants appeared to be characteristic. Disease-linked clones were found to be CD8+ and relatively rare in peripheral blood. From matched ankylosing spondylitis synovial fluid, disease-linked clones were reportedly recovered at significantly enriched levels.

Deletions cut 0 bases from V and 5 bases from J, with 13 bases between. The CDR3 runs 15 residues. In germline, CDR1 is MNHNS, CDR2 SASEGT. A word on this clonotype: As yet, its antigen is unknown.

TCRdb redid the calling of the 5' RACE reads with MiXCR, one entry per CDR3 protein. The sample yields a few hundred thousand distinct CDR3 sequences, 20% seen once. The genes are TRBV6-1 and TRBJ1-1; D remains ambiguous. The sequence came from a male donor with ankylosing spondylitis or in good health (not recorded which). The sequenced sample was blood, either unsorted or a sorted T cell fraction (not recorded which). For the CDR3, the DNA is TGTGCCAGCAGTGAAGCGCGGGCCCCGGGGACTGAAGCTTTCTTT. It is translated as CASSEARAPGTEAFF.